This T cell receptor (beta chain) came from a study of shared clonotypes between healthy human individuals. A remark on this clone: The antigen is undetermined.

Investigators spread the genomic DNA of each subset evenly over several immunoSEQ plates. TCRdb keeps only in-frame clones here, not all; method: immunoSEQ multiplex PCR. The sample lists approximately 1,500,000 clones, roughly 96% occurring once. Broader study findings: Clonotypes which were not shared had lower generation probabilities than clonotypes that all four donors shared. It was the few donors that limited the genetic and exposure-history diversity represented. Naive CD4 clonotypes were shared across a handful of donors at 4.5% to 6.5%.

CDR3 length: 13 amino acids. Per germline, CDR1 KGHSH and CDR2 LQKENI. V dropped 3 bases and J dropped 6 bases, with 12 bases sitting between them. The source material was naive CD4+ T cells sorted from blood. This sample's subset: CD45RA+ positively selected. The genes are TRBV18 and TRBJ2-7; D might be TRBD2 (5 bases). This TCR derives from a man in his thirties or forties in good health. As DNA, the CDR3 is TGTGCCAGCTCACCGCAGACCGCGGGCGAGCAGTACTTC. It codes for CASSPQTAGEQYF. Full variable domain (rest looked up from reference TRBV18 and TRBJ2-7): NAGVMQNPRHLVRRRGQEARLRCSPMKGHSHVYWYRQLPEEGLKFMVYLQKENIIDESGMPKERFSAEFPKEGPSILRIQQVVRGDSAAYFCASSPQTAGEQYFGPGTRLTVT.